This T cell receptor beta chain was found in a study of T cells in Graves' hyperthyroidism and ophthalmopathy. On this clonotype: Its specificity is unknown.

TCR beta CDR3 regions were amplified from RNA. HTBI primers were used for first-round RT-PCR of the TCR CDR3. TCRdb called the multiplex PCR reads again in MiXCR, with one record for every CDR3 protein. The sample has hundreds of thousands of distinct CDR3 sequences; 11% to 15% are singletons. Study-level findings and limits: Ophthalmopathy cases were set apart from stable hyperthyroidism by a 13 V-J model.

V was trimmed by 0 bases and J by 2 bases, leaving 13 bases between them. The CDR3 extends over 17 amino acids. In germline, CDR1 is MGHRA, CDR2 YSYEKL. The TCR was taken from a woman in her 30s with Graves' hyperthyroidism. Sequences were obtained from blood. The genes are TRBV4-1 and TRBJ1-4; no reliable D call. In nucleotides, the CDR3 is TGCGCCAGCAGCCAAGATCGGGGATTCAGCACTAATGAAAAACTGTTTTTT. Amino acid sequence: CASSQDRGFSTNEKLFF.